Listed here are 14 T cell receptor beta chains from one sample, sequenced in a study of regulatory and conventional T cells in RAG deficiency. Blood CD4+ CD25-high CD127-low regulatory T cells supplied the genomic DNA template. Clones were sequenced by immunoSEQ multiplex PCR, and TCRdb holds only the in-frame ones, with some missing. The sample lists fewer than 10,000 clones, more than 80% occurring once. These data also formed part of another study, on regulatory T cells. From that paper: Primers: 52 TRBV forward and 13 TRBJ reverse.

Specimen: Tregs sorted from blood. These receptors were obtained from a human donor in good health.

CDR3 protein: CASSYSADPSNEQFF. CDR3 DNA: TGTGCCAGCAGTTACTCCGCGGACCCCTCCAATGAGCAGTTCTTC. V gene TRBV6-6 combines with J gene TRBJ2-1, with unresolved D. The V and J ends lost 0 bases and 6 bases respectively, with 12 bases between them. The CDR3 is made up of 15 amino acids. Germline assignment: CDR1 MNHNY and CDR2 SVGAGI (reference sequence).

The rearrangement joins TRBV7-9 to TRBJ2-7, with 7 bases fitting TRBD1. The CDR3 contains 14 residues. V was clipped by 5 bases and J by 0 bases; unmatched bases: 4. The germline V gene encodes CDR1 SEHNR and CDR2 FQNEAQ (reference sequence). CDR3 protein: CASSPGTVSYEQYF. The CDR3 DNA follows: TGTGCCAGCAGCCCAGGGACAGTCTCCTACGAGCAGTACTTC.

The genes are TRBV6-1 and TRBJ2-7; 9 bases agree with TRBD2. Trimming cost V 1 base and J 7 bases; bases outside gene matches: 11. CDR3 length: 16 amino acids. The germline CDR1 and CDR2 sequences are MNHNS and SASEGT. CDR3 residues: CASSEEPSGAVREQYF. The CDR3 DNA reads TGTGCCAGCAGTGAAGAGCCTAGCGGGGCGGTAAGGGAGCAGTACTTC.

The rearrangement joins TRBV5-4 to TRBJ2-7, with 9 bases that match TRBD1. Looked up from germline, CDR1 is SGHNT and CDR2 is YYREEE (reference sequence). There are 15 residues in the CDR3. Trimming took 1 base from V and 4 from J; bases not matched to a gene: 6. This chain's CDR3 is CASSLSGTGNYEQYF. CDR3 nucleotide sequence: TGTGCCAGCAGCTTGTCCGGGACAGGGAATTACGAGCAGTACTTC.

This clone has just one count. V usage is TRBV14 and J usage is TRBJ2-4; 8 positions agree with TRBD2. Losses at the gene ends were 1 base for V and 0 bases for J; bases not matched to a gene: 11. CDR1 and CDR2 from the germline V gene are SGHDN and FVKESK. There are 19 residues in the CDR3. The CDR3 reads CASSQGAGAGAVAKNIQYF. The CDR3 coding sequence is TGTGCCAGCAGCCAAGGCGCGGGAGCGGGGGCCGTAGCCAAAAACATTCAGTACTTC.

In the case of this clone: Germline and junction disagree at one end, which may indicate a read error. The CDR3 region is CASSLRADSSYNEQFF. The CDR3 DNA sequence: TGTGCTAGCAGCTTGCGAGCGGACAGCTCCTACAATGAGCAGTTCTTC. The J gene is TRBJ2-1, the V gene TRBV7-7; possible D gene TRBD1, 6 bases. Germline V CDR1 and CDR2: SSHAT, FNYEAQ (reference sequence). CDR3 length equals 16 residues.

The chain uses TRBV18 and TRBJ2-7; TRBD2 aligns across 11 bases. The junction had 4 bases not matched to a gene; V was cut back by 3 bases and J by 0 bases. The CDR3 spans 16 residues. Germline CDR1 and CDR2: KGHSH and LQKENI. The CDR3 DNA sequence: TGTGCCAGCTCACCTGGACTAGCGGGCCTCTCCTACGAGCAGTACTTC. Protein product: CASSPGLAGLSYEQYF.

The chain links TRBV7-9 to TRBJ1-1; D not certain. The germline V gene has CDR1 SEHNR and CDR2 FQNEAQ (reference sequence). The CDR3 is made up of 13 amino acids. Trimming took off 4 bases at V and 1 base at J, with 7 bases between the two ends. The CDR3 sequence: CASSSTPNTEAFF. Written as DNA, the CDR3 is TGTGCCAGCAGCTCGACACCGAACACTGAAGCTTTCTTT.

This chain links TRBV27 with TRBJ1-2, with TRBD1 matching 10 bases. The CDR3 sequence is 13 residues long. V was pared by 4 bases and J by 5 bases, with 1 base of the junction left unmatched. CDR1 is MNHEY and CDR2 is SMNVEV in the germline V gene (reference sequence). Here the CDR3 DNA reads TGTGCCAGCAGTTGGGACAGGGGTTATGGCTACACCTTC. This sequence encodes CASSWDRGYGYTF.

V is TRBV30 and J is TRBJ1-5, with D possibly TRBD1 on 6 matching bases. Trimming removed 1 base at V and 7 bases at J, with 8 bases between. CDR1 and CDR2 from the germline V gene are GTSNPN and SVGIG (reference sequence). The CDR3 contains 12 residues. CDR3 sequence (DNA): TGTGCCTGGAGTGAGACAGGCCAGCCCCAGCATTTT. It is translated as CAWSETGQPQHF.

The chain carries TRBV6-5 and TRBJ1-2; unclear D gene. The CDR3 extends over 12 amino acids. Germline CDR1 MNHEY, CDR2 SVGAGI. V was cut by 1 base and J by 6 bases, with 6 bases left in between. CDR3: CASSYWADGYTF. In DNA form, the CDR3 reads TGTGCCAGCAGTTACTGGGCAGATGGCTACACCTTC.

This clone was observed once. V and J are TRBV5-8 and TRBJ2-6; no clear D gene. This CDR3 has 14 residues. V was shortened by 7 bases and J by 4 bases, with 12 bases between the two germline ends. The V gene's germline CDR1 is SGHTS and CDR2 YDEGEE. This CDR3 reads CASRPLVGANVLTF. In DNA, the CDR3 is TGTGCCAGCCGCCCTCTCGTAGGGGCCAACGTCCTGACTTTC. The whole variable domain, filled in from reference TRBV5-8 and TRBJ2-6, reads EAGVTQSPTHLIKTRGQQATLRCSPISGHTSVYWYQQALGLGLQFLLWYDEGEERNRGNFPPRFSGRQFPNYSSELNVNALELEDSALYLCASRPLVGANVLTFGAGSRLTVL.

The chain links TRBV6-4 to TRBJ1-1; no firm D call. Germline loops: CDR1 MRHNA, CDR2 SNTAGT. This CDR3 comprises 13 residues. V was cut by 4 bases and J by 0 bases, with 6 bases left in between. CDR3 protein: CASSVELNTEAFF. The DNA of the CDR3 is TGTGCCAGCAGTGTCGAATTGAACACTGAAGCTTTCTTT.

J is TRBJ2-7 and V is TRBV7-9; 7 nucleotides agree with TRBD1. The V and J ends lost 2 bases and 5 bases, in that order; junction bases with no gene match: 12. The CDR3 loop spans 16 amino acids. Germline lookup yields CDR1 SEHNR and CDR2 FQNEAQ (reference sequence). The CDR3 coding sequence is TGTGCCAGCAGCTTATTTCTGACAGGGTATGGTCACGAGCAGTACTTC. Amino acid sequence: CASSLFLTGYGHEQYF. Filled out from reference TRBV7-9 and TRBJ2-7, the complete variable domain reads DTGVSQNPRHKITKRGQNVTFRCDPISEHNRLYWYRQTLGQGPEFLTYFQNEAQLEKSRLLSDRFSAERPKGSFSTLEIQRTEQGDSAMYLCASSLFLTGYGHEQYFGPGTRLTVT.